One and the same sample provided the 28 T cell receptor beta chains below, sequenced in a study of T cell responses to AZD1222 COVID-19 vaccine. Produced via immunoSEQ multiplex PCR; TCRdb's table is partial and in-frame only. This sample yields some 130,000 clones, of which approximately 88% are seen a single time; approximately 4% belongs to the top ten. Sample: peripheral blood, taken on day 0 of AZD1222 vaccination. These TCRs come from an adult in good health.

V and J are TRBV19 and TRBJ1-5; TRBD1 aligns across 7 bases. Germline loops: CDR1 LNHDA, CDR2 SQIVND (reference sequence). Unmatched junction bases numbered 7, after V lost 5 bases and J lost 0 bases. This CDR3 contains 16 residues. CDR3 nucleotide sequence: TGTGCCAGTAGTTTCTCGACAGGGAATAGCAATCAGCCCCAGCATTTT. Amino acids: CASSFSTGNSNQPQHF.

This clone was seen only once. V gene TRBV28 combines with J gene TRBJ1-4; 10 nucleotides match TRBD1. Germline V gives CDR1 MDHEN, CDR2 SYDVKM. CDR3 length equals 16 residues. Unmatched junction bases numbered 5, after V lost 2 bases and J lost 5 bases. The CDR3 nucleotides are TGTGCCAGCAGTTTAAGTAAGGGACAGGGGAATGAAAAACTGTTTTTT. Protein product: CASSLSKGQGNEKLFF.

V is TRBV2 and J is TRBJ1-1; tentatively, D is TRBD1 (6 bases). Trimming pared 1 base from V and 3 bases from J, leaving 12 bases between. Germline CDR1 SNHLY, CDR2 FYNNEI. CDR3 length equals 15 residues. The CDR3 nucleotides are TGTGCCAGCAGTGAAGTAGGGGGGGGCTACACTGAAGCTTTCTTT. Its protein is CASSEVGGGYTEAFF.

The J gene is TRBJ1-2, the V gene TRBV2; 8 nucleotides align to TRBD1. CDR3 length equals 13 residues. Germline CDR1 and CDR2: SNHLY and FYNNEI. Trimming removed 7 bases from V and 5 bases from J; junction bases left unmatched: 6. CDR3 DNA: TGTGCCAGCAAGTCAGGGGGCTGGTATGGCTACACCTTC. Protein sequence: CASKSGGWYGYTF.

The gene calls are TRBV28 and TRBJ1-5; D unresolved. The CDR3 extends over 15 amino acids. Trimming removed 5 bases from V and 2 bases from J, with 13 bases in between. CDR1 MDHEN and CDR2 SYDVKM come from the germline V gene. In DNA form, the CDR3 reads TGTGCCAGCAGTCGGACGGACTTACGCAATCAGCCCCAGCATTTT. Its translation is CASSRTDLRNQPQHF.

The genes are TRBV4-1 and TRBJ1-2, with 8 bases that match TRBD1. This CDR3 has 15 amino acids. The V gene end was trimmed by 0 bases and the J gene end by 0 bases; junction bases not matched to a gene: 0. Per germline, CDR1 MGHRA and CDR2 YSYEKL. In DNA, the CDR3 is TGCGCCAGCAGCCAAGAGACAGGGGCTAACTATGGCTACACCTTC. Its protein product is CASSQETGANYGYTF.

The V and J genes are TRBV6-1 and TRBJ1-6; D is uncertain. CDR3 length: 15 residues. The germline gives CDR1 MNHNS, CDR2 SASEGT. Between the trimmed V and J ends, which lost 3 bases and 5 bases, there was a span of 11 bases. The CDR3 DNA sequence: TGTGCCAGCAGTGATCGATCCGCAAATAATTCACCCCTCCACTTT. Translated: CASSDRSANNSPLHF.

This sequence joins TRBV30 and TRBJ1-2, with D possibly being TRBD1 (5 bases). CDR1 is GTSNPN and CDR2 is SVGIG in the germline V gene (reference sequence). The CDR3 is 15 residues long. Between the trimmed V and J ends, which lost 0 bases and 5 bases, there was a span of 16 bases. The CDR3 loop is CAWSVLGNRGYGYTF. CDR3 in DNA: TGTGCCTGGAGTGTACTCGGCAACCGGGGGTATGGCTACACCTTC.

The chain is built from TRBV6-1 and TRBJ2-1, with D uncertain. CDR3 length equals 14 residues. V lost 2 bases, J lost 0 bases, and 5 bases lay in between. The V gene's germline CDR1 is MNHNS and CDR2 SASEGT. This CDR3 is CASSEQSSYNEQFF. The CDR3 coding sequence is TGTGCCAGCAGTGAACAATCCTCCTACAATGAGCAGTTCTTC.

This clone was seen a single time. The chain combines TRBV28 with TRBJ1-1; D may be TRBD1 (5 bases). Germline values: CDR1 MDHEN, CDR2 SYDVKM. Trimming removed 7 bases at V and 4 bases at J, with 13 bases between. The CDR3 covers 13 residues. This chain's CDR3 is CASTLLGPTEAFF. The CDR3 DNA follows: TGTGCCAGCACCCTACTGGGGCCCACTGAAGCTTTCTTT.

V is TRBV29-1 and J is TRBJ1-2, with D perhaps TRBD1 (6 bases). The germline V gene has CDR1 SQVTM and CDR2 ANQGSEA. The CDR3 consists of 12 residues. The ends were cut back, 8 bases at V and 6 bases at J, with 16 bases in the middle. This CDR3 is CSSLDRGNGYTF. CDR3 nucleotide sequence: TGCAGCTCACTGGACAGAGGTAATGGCTACACCTTC.

Concerning this clone: Other nucleotide sequences in the sample specify the same CDR3. This sequence joins TRBV5-8 and TRBJ1-5; a possible D gene is TRBD1 (5 bases). The V end was cut by 1 base, the J end by 4 bases, with 9 bases between. The length of the CDR3 is 14 residues. CDR1 and CDR2 from the germline V gene are SGHTS and YDEGEE. The CDR3 DNA reads as TGTGCCAGCAGCTTGAGGGGAGGAAATCAGCCCCAGCATTTT. Residues: CASSLRGGNQPQHF.

This clone was picked up one time. The chain carries TRBV3-1 (or the pseudogene TRBV3-2) and TRBJ2-2; possibly TRBD1 for D (7 bases). The CDR3 runs to 16 residues. Trimming stripped 4 bases from V and 2 bases from J, with 14 bases between. Germline CDR1 LGHDT, CDR2 YNNKEL (reference sequence). In nucleotides, the CDR3 is TGTGCCAGCAGCCTTCTCAGGGGGGAAAACACCGGGGAGCTGTTTTTT. Encoded protein: CASSLLRGENTGELFF.

V and J are TRBV2 and TRBJ1-2; TRBD1 might be the D (5 bases). V lost 6 bases and J lost 5, with 13 bases in between. CDR3 length: 13 amino acids. The germline V gene encodes CDR1 SNHLY and CDR2 FYNNEI. The CDR3 loop is CASSPGGEYGYTF. The CDR3 DNA reads TGTGCCAGCAGCCCTGGGGGGGAATATGGCTACACCTTC. Full variable domain (remainder filled in from reference TRBV2 and TRBJ1-2): EPEVTQTPSHQVTQMGQEVILRCVPISNHLYFYWYRQILGQKVEFLVSFYNNEISEKSEIFDDQFSVERPDGSNFTLKIRSTKLEDSAMYFCASSPGGEYGYTFGSGTRLTVV.

The chain carries TRBV28 and TRBJ2-1; D might be TRBD1 (6 bases). The CDR3 totals 19 residues. V dropped 3 bases and J dropped 6 bases, with 27 bases sitting between them. CDR1 MDHEN and CDR2 SYDVKM come from the germline V gene. The chain's CDR3 is CASSFRLDSKVVWGNEQFF. CDR3 DNA sequence: TGTGCCAGCAGTTTTAGGTTGGACAGCAAAGTGGTGTGGGGCAATGAGCAGTTCTTC.

The chain uses TRBV24-1 and TRBJ2-5; 10 positions match TRBD1. V lost 4 bases and J lost 5; bases outside the gene matches: 3. The germline V gene has CDR1 KGHDR and CDR2 SFDVKD. The CDR3 consists of 14 residues. The CDR3: CATSETGGMETQYF. The CDR3 DNA follows: TGTGCCACCAGTGAGACAGGGGGCATGGAGACCCAGTACTTC.

V gene TRBV28 combines with J gene TRBJ1-5; TRBD1 might be the D (5 bases). The CDR3 has 16 amino acids. Germline CDR1 is MDHEN and CDR2 is SYDVKM. V lost 5 bases and J lost 2, with 16 bases in between. The CDR3 bases are TGTGCCAGCAGTACCGGCCAGGGTAGGGGCAATCAGCCCCAGCATTTT. Its translation: CASSTGQGRGNQPQHF.

V gene TRBV5-1 combines with J gene TRBJ1-1; D might be TRBD1 (5 bases). The CDR3 spans 13 residues. The germline V gene encodes CDR1 SGHRS and CDR2 YFSETQ. V dropped 4 bases and J dropped 5 bases, with 12 bases sitting between them. CDR3 nucleotides: TGCGCCAGCAGCCCCCTCCGGGGGACTGAAGCTTTCTTT. Translation gives CASSPLRGTEAFF. Filled out from reference TRBV5-1 and TRBJ1-1, the complete variable domain reads KAGVTQTPRYLIKTRGQQVTLSCSPISGHRSVSWYQQTPGQGLQFLFEYFSETQRNKGNFPGRFSGRQFSNSRSEMNVSTLELGDSALYLCASSPLRGTEAFFGQGTRLTVV.

This clone was picked up one time. The chain links TRBV19 to TRBJ2-2; perhaps TRBD1 as D (7 bases). The germline V gene encodes CDR1 LNHDA and CDR2 SQIVND (reference sequence). The CDR3 runs to 14 residues. V lost 4 bases to trimming and J lost 6 bases, with 12 bases between them. CDR3 in DNA: TGTGCCAGTAGTACCCCAGGGGGGCCCGGGGAGCTGTTTTTT. It specifies CASSTPGGPGELFF.

The chain joins TRBV5-1 to TRBJ1-3; a possible D gene is TRBD1 (5 bases). V gave up 2 bases and J gave up 5 bases, with 17 bases separating them. The V gene's germline CDR1 is SGHRS and CDR2 YFSETQ. The CDR3 runs 16 residues. The CDR3 spells CASSLNQGQLRNTIYF. Written as DNA, the CDR3 is TGCGCCAGCAGCTTAAACCAGGGCCAACTGCGAAACACCATATATTTT.

This chain uses TRBV5-5 with TRBJ1-5; D is uncertain. V shed 4 bases and J shed 0 bases, with 14 bases lying between them. The CDR3 runs 16 residues. The germline CDR1 and CDR2 sequences are SGHKS and YYEKEE (reference sequence). Here the CDR3 reads CASSREGRDSNQPQHF. Written as DNA, the CDR3 is TGTGCCAGCAGCAGGGAAGGGAGGGATAGCAATCAGCCCCAGCATTTT.

This chain uses TRBV7-7 with TRBJ1-3; 7 bases are a match to TRBD1. Trimming cost V 3 bases and J 6 bases; bases outside gene matches: 2. Germline V gene sequence: CDR1 SSHAT, CDR2 FNYEAQ (reference sequence). This CDR3 contains 13 residues. CDR3 loop: CASSFDRANTIYF. The CDR3 nucleotides are TGTGCCAGCAGCTTCGACAGGGCAAACACCATATATTTT.

This chain links TRBV28 with TRBJ1-2, with 8 bases identical to TRBD1. V was clipped by 5 bases and J by 1 base; unmatched bases: 9. Germline CDR1 is MDHEN and CDR2 is SYDVKM. The CDR3 is made up of 16 amino acids. CDR3 nucleotides: TGTGCCAGCAGTCCCGGGACAGGACACCTTAACTATGGCTACACCTTC. It translates to CASSPGTGHLNYGYTF.

The chain combines TRBV3-1 (or the pseudogene TRBV3-2) with TRBJ1-3; D is undetermined. V lost 0 bases to trimming and J lost 3 bases, with 3 bases between them. This CDR3 region has 13 residues. Looked up from germline, CDR1 is LGHDT and CDR2 is YNNKEL (reference sequence). The DNA of the CDR3 is TGTGCCAGCAGCCAAGACTATGGAAACACCATATATTTT. This sequence encodes CASSQDYGNTIYF.

This chain uses TRBV19 with TRBJ2-1; D is ambiguous. The CDR3 is 14 amino acids. Germline loops: CDR1 LNHDA, CDR2 SQIVND (reference sequence). Trimming took off 0 bases at V and 13 bases at J, with 16 bases between the two ends. The CDR3 DNA reads as TGTGCCAGTAGTATAGATCTGGGGAATTGGAAACAGTTCTTC. It specifies CASSIDLGNWKQFF.

Notes on this clone: Other DNA sequences in this specimen translate into the identical CDR3. V gene TRBV5-1 combines with J gene TRBJ1-2; D is undetermined. Trimming stripped 0 bases from V and 1 base from J, with 4 bases between. Germline-derived CDR1 and CDR2 are SGHRS and YFSETQ. This CDR3 has 13 residues. The CDR3 bases are TGCGCCAGCAGCTTGGGTGGTAACTATGGCTACACCTTC. It codes for CASSLGGNYGYTF. Based on the CDR3 plus reference TRBV5-1 and TRBJ1-2, the full variable domain is KAGVTQTPRYLIKTRGQQVTLSCSPISGHRSVSWYQQTPGQGLQFLFEYFSETQRNKGNFPGRFSGRQFSNSRSEMNVSTLELGDSALYLCASSLGGNYGYTFGSGTRLTVV.

This clone was detected a few times. The chain carries TRBV5-1 and TRBJ1-1; a possible D gene is TRBD1 (5 bases). V was cut by 7 bases and J by 1 base, with 14 bases left in between. The V gene's germline CDR1 is SGHRS and CDR2 YFSETQ. This CDR3 contains 14 residues. CDR3 sequence reads: CASGPGTPNTEAFF. In nucleotides, the CDR3 is TGCGCCAGCGGCCCGGGGACCCCGAACACTGAAGCTTTCTTT.

The chain carries TRBV2 and TRBJ1-1; D ambiguous. The V gene's germline CDR1 is SNHLY and CDR2 FYNNEI. The CDR3 totals 13 residues. The V end lost 7 bases, the J end lost 1 base, and 10 bases lay between the germline ends. The CDR3 DNA follows: TGTGCCAGCACCCCTTCGAGGAACACTGAAGCTTTCTTT. This gives the protein CASTPSRNTEAFF.